This TCR beta chain was obtained from a study of blood T cell repertoires in COVID-19. Overall study context: In each case, the material was cDNA or gDNA derived from T cells, B-cell-depleted T cells, or PBMCs.

In the original analysis: Counts of nucleated cells, estimated from reference gene primer amplification, were obtained. The method was immunoSEQ multiplex PCR; TCRdb's version includes in-frame clones alone and lacks a portion of them. V, J and clone size are taken as reported in that table, and D and trimming were inferred from the DNA itself. The sample lists 80,000 to 95,000 clones; 75% were seen once. The germline V and J ends were trimmed by 0 bases and 0 bases, with 6 bases remaining between them. This CDR3 contains 15 residues. From germline, CDR1 is SGHRS and CDR2 YFSETQ. The chain links TRBV5-1 to TRBJ2-2; D is undetermined. The specimen was peripheral blood. The sequence derives from a woman aged 45-65 years with acute or convalescent COVID-19. As DNA, the CDR3 is TGCGCCAGCAGCTTGGGACTGACGAACACCGGGGAGCTGTTTTTT. Translating gives CASSLGLTNTGELFF. The variable domain in full, completed from reference TRBV5-1 and TRBJ2-2, reads KAGVTQTPRYLIKTRGQQVTLSCSPISGHRSVSWYQQTPGQGLQFLFEYFSETQRNKGNFPGRFSGRQFSNSRSEMNVSTLELGDSALYLCASSLGLTNTGELFFGEGSRLTVL.